Each of the 30 T cell receptor beta chains below was sequenced from the same sample in a study of cytomegalovirus exposure and HLA in healthy donors. Data came from immunoSEQ multiplex PCR; TCRdb stores just in-frame clones and leaves some out. Of roughly 150,000 clones in the sample, approximately 90% were seen once. Source material: PBMCs. The receptors derive from a man between 18 and 29 years old in good health and CMV-seronegative.

This chain joins TRBV10-1 and TRBJ2-5, with 10 positions matching TRBD2. The germline gives CDR1 WNHNN, CDR2 SYGVQD (reference sequence). The CDR3 has 14 residues. V shed 5 bases, J shed 5 bases, and the junction held 5 bases outside the gene matches. The CDR3 bases are TGCGCCAGCAGTTCCGGACTAGCGGTGGAGACCCAGTACTTC. It encodes CASSSGLAVETQYF.

V is TRBV6-6 and J is TRBJ2-5; TRBD2 matches 11 bases. The CDR3 consists of 13 residues. The junction had 7 bases not matched to a gene; V was cut back by 8 bases and J by 8 bases. Germline V gene lookup returns CDR1 MNHNY and CDR2 SVGAGI (reference sequence). The CDR3 region is CASLTSGSVTQYF. The CDR3 DNA is TGTGCCAGCTTAACTAGCGGGAGTGTTACCCAGTACTTC.

The chain couples TRBV5-1 to TRBJ2-3; 8 bases match TRBD2. CDR1 is SGHRS and CDR2 is YFSETQ in the germline V gene. The CDR3 is 16 amino acids. Trimming took 6 bases from V and 4 from J; bases not matched to a gene: 13. Here the CDR3 DNA reads TGCGCCAGCACCCCGAGACTAGCGTACAGTCCAGATACGCAGTATTTT. Translation gives CASTPRLAYSPDTQYF.

The chain employs TRBV28 and TRBJ1-1, with a possible D match to TRBD1 (6 bases). Looked up from germline, CDR1 is MDHEN and CDR2 is SYDVKM. The CDR3 extends over 15 amino acids. Trimming removed 8 bases from V and 5 bases from J, with 21 bases in between. Written as DNA, the CDR3 is TGTGCCAGCTCAATCCAGGGGATGGGGCGAACTGAAGCTTTCTTT. Its protein is CASSIQGMGRTEAFF. The full variable domain, its missing parts supplied by reference TRBV28 and TRBJ1-1, is DVKVTQSSRYLVKRTGEKVFLECVQDMDHENMFWYRQDPGLGLRLIYFSYDVKMKEKGDIPEGYSVSREKKERFSLILESASTNQTSMYLCASSIQGMGRTEAFFGQGTRLTVV.

The sample holds one count of this clone. The gene calls are TRBV6-1 and TRBJ1-3, with 8 bases aligning to TRBD1. Per the germline V gene, CDR1 is MNHNS and CDR2 is SASEGT. V lost 4 bases, J lost 4 bases, and 0 bases stayed unmatched. The CDR3 loop spans 13 amino acids. CDR3 nucleotide sequence: TGTGCCAGCAGTGGACAGGGGGGAAACACCATATATTTT. As protein: CASSGQGGNTIYF.

The table lists this clone with a few counts. This chain joins TRBV5-5 and TRBJ2-3, with a tentative D call TRBD2 (5 bases). The CDR3 runs to 15 residues. V was trimmed by 4 bases and J by 4 bases, leaving 16 bases between them. CDR1 is SGHKS, CDR2 YYEKEE, per germline (reference sequence). The CDR3 DNA reads as TGTGCCAGCAGCCCCGGGGATAGTCGGGCAGATACGCAGTATTTT. Its protein is CASSPGDSRADTQYF.

The V gene is TRBV6-5, the J gene TRBJ1-1; a possible D gene is TRBD1 (5 bases). The length of the CDR3 is 14 residues. Germline V gene data show CDR1 as MNHEY and CDR2 as SVGAGI. V was shortened by 5 bases and J by 3 bases, with 13 bases between the two germline ends. CDR3 nucleotides: TGTGCCAGCAGTCCGACGACAGACGACACTGAAGCTTTCTTT. This codes for CASSPTTDDTEAFF.

The chain employs TRBV6-5 and TRBJ1-2; perhaps TRBD1 as D (5 bases). Germline values: CDR1 MNHEY, CDR2 SVGAGI. The CDR3 has 12 residues. Trimming removed 5 bases from V and 2 bases from J, with 6 bases in between. CDR3 nucleotides: TGTGCCAGCAGTCGACAGAACTATGGCTACACCTTC. Amino acids: CASSRQNYGYTF.

The chain recombines TRBV30 with TRBJ1-5; D unresolved. Deletions cut 2 bases from V and 7 bases from J, with 15 bases between. CDR3 length: 14 residues. Germline CDR1 GTSNPN, CDR2 SVGIG (reference sequence). The CDR3 loop reads CAWSLVQVGQPQHF. The CDR3 bases are TGTGCCTGGAGTCTGGTCCAGGTTGGCCAGCCCCAGCATTTT.

V is TRBV19 and J is TRBJ2-1; 9 positions match TRBD1. Trimming cost V 10 bases and J 8 bases; bases outside gene matches: 12. CDR1 is LNHDA, CDR2 SQIVND, per germline (reference sequence). CDR3 length: 14 residues. CDR3 protein: CATFVQGASDEQFF. The CDR3 DNA is TGTGCCACCTTCGTACAGGGGGCTTCGGATGAGCAGTTCTTC. The whole variable domain, remainder taken from reference TRBV19 and TRBJ2-1, is DGGITQSPKYLFRKEGQNVTLSCEQNLNHDAMYWYRQDPGQGLRLIYYSQIVNDFQKGDIAEGYSVSREKKESFPLTVTSAQKNPTAFYLCATFVQGASDEQFFGPGTRLTVL.

This chain uses TRBV11-2 with TRBJ1-4; no clear D gene. V was shortened by 5 bases and J by 8 bases, with 18 bases between the two germline ends. Germline V gene sequence: CDR1 SGHAT, CDR2 FQNNGV. The CDR3 is 15 residues long. CDR3 in amino acids: CASSPTPGVGEKLFF. CDR3 DNA: TGTGCCAGCAGCCCGACCCCCGGGGTCGGAGAAAAACTGTTTTTT.

The V call is TRBV10-1, the J call TRBJ2-7; the match to TRBD1 covers 11 bases. Germline values: CDR1 WNHNN, CDR2 SYGVQD (reference sequence). The ends lost 5 bases at V and 4 bases at J; junction bases unmatched: 4. The CDR3 is made up of 14 amino acids. The CDR3 DNA reads as TGCGCCAGCAGTACCGGGACAGGGGGATACGAGCAGTACTTC. Its protein product is CASSTGTGGYEQYF.

This sequence joins TRBV6-6 and TRBJ2-2; TRBD1 agrees at 7 bases. Germline trimming cut 0 bases from V and 5 bases from J; bases unmatched to any gene: 0. Germline CDR1 and CDR2: MNHNY and SVGAGI (reference sequence). This CDR3 is 14 amino acids long. CDR3 nucleotide sequence: TGTGCCAGCAGTTACTCACAGGGGACCGGGGAGCTGTTTTTT. Translated, it gives CASSYSQGTGELFF.

The V call is TRBV12-1, the J call TRBJ2-7; TRBD1 is the table's D call and was not checked against the DNA. TRBV12-1 is labeled a pseudogene. The CDR3 runs to 14 residues. CDR3 nucleotides: TGTGCCAGCAGCTTCGGGACAATCCCCTACGAGCAGTACTTC. This gives the protein CASSFGTIPYEQYF.

V gene TRBV11-2 combines with J gene TRBJ2-7; 10 bases line up with TRBD1. Trimming removed 5 bases from V and 12 bases from J; junction bases left unmatched: 7. Germline V gives CDR1 SGHAT, CDR2 FQNNGV. This CDR3 is built from 12 residues. The CDR3 spells CASSPGQGVPYV. The CDR3 DNA reads TGTGCCAGCAGCCCCGGACAGGGGGTCCCGTACGTC.

The CDR3 region has the DNA TGTGCCAGCAGTCCACAGGGGGTCCATGGCTACACCTTC. The encoded protein is CASSPQGVHGYTF. The V and J genes are TRBV27 and TRBJ1-2; 8 bases map to TRBD1. CDR3 size: 13 residues. J gave up 6 bases and V 5 bases, and 5 bases lay outside the gene matches. Germline V lookup: CDR1 MNHEY, CDR2 SMNVEV (reference sequence).

The V call is TRBV2, the J call TRBJ2-2; the match to TRBD1 covers 7 bases. Per germline, CDR1 SNHLY and CDR2 FYNNEI. The CDR3 contains 17 residues. Trimming at V came to 1 base and at J to 3 bases, leaving 8 bases not matched to a gene. CDR3 sequence (DNA): TGTGCCAGCAGTGAAGGGGACAGCCCGGCGGACACCGGGGAGCTGTTTTTT. Translated: CASSEGDSPADTGELFF.

V gene TRBV18 combines with J gene TRBJ1-4; D is ambiguous. Germline V gives CDR1 KGHSH, CDR2 LQKENI. This CDR3 is 16 amino acids long. V lost 2 bases and J 5 bases, leaving 15 bases between the germline ends. The DNA of the CDR3 is TGTGCCAGCTCACCAACGGTCGCACCCTCGAATGAAAAACTGTTTTTT. This sequence encodes CASSPTVAPSNEKLFF.

The gene calls are TRBV28 and TRBJ1-5; maybe TRBD1 (6 bases). Looked up from germline, CDR1 is MDHEN and CDR2 is SYDVKM. The CDR3 extends over 14 amino acids. V was shortened by 2 bases and J by 4 bases, with 9 bases between the two germline ends. DNA of the CDR3: TGTGCCAGCAGTTTAGGGGGGGCTAATCAGCCCCAGCATTTT. Amino acid sequence: CASSLGGANQPQHF. Full variable domain (remainder filled in from reference TRBV28 and TRBJ1-5): DVKVTQSSRYLVKRTGEKVFLECVQDMDHENMFWYRQDPGLGLRLIYFSYDVKMKEKGDIPEGYSVSREKKERFSLILESASTNQTSMYLCASSLGGANQPQHFGDGTRLSIL.

Of note for this clone: The same CDR3 can be traced to other DNA sequences in this sample. The chain combines TRBV5-1 with TRBJ2-1; D gene uncertain. The length of the CDR3 is 14 residues. Trimming removed 0 bases at V and 0 bases at J, with 4 bases between. Germline V CDR1 and CDR2: SGHRS, YFSETQ. The CDR3 protein is CASSLGSSYNEQFF. The CDR3 coding sequence is TGCGCCAGCAGCTTGGGTAGCTCCTACAATGAGCAGTTCTTC.

This clone was detected only a few times. V is TRBV11-2 and J is TRBJ1-3; D is possibly TRBD1 (6 bases). The CDR3 extends over 18 amino acids. Trimming removed 4 bases at V and 0 bases at J, with 19 bases between. CDR1 and CDR2 (germline): SGHAT, FQNNGV. The CDR3 reads CASSSLAPRTVSGNTIYF. In DNA form, the CDR3 reads TGTGCCAGCAGCTCATTAGCCCCTAGGACAGTCTCTGGAAACACCATATATTTT.

The CDR3 sequence: CASSVGESSYEQYF. CDR3 bases: TGTGCCAGCAGTGTCGGAGAGAGCTCCTACGAGCAGTACTTC. The gene calls are TRBV25-1 and TRBJ2-7; D ambiguous. The CDR3 extends over 14 amino acids. Trimming left V 4 bases short and J 0 bases short, with 10 bases between. Germline CDR1 MGHDK, CDR2 SYGVNS.

This chain joins TRBV7-9 and TRBJ2-1; maybe TRBD1 (5 bases). The CDR3 has 13 amino acids. Trimming removed 7 bases from V and 7 bases from J, with 14 bases in between. Germline loops: CDR1 SEHNR, CDR2 FQNEAQ (reference sequence). CDR3 region: CASNKGAGNEQFF. DNA for the CDR3: TGTGCCAGCAATAAAGGGGCTGGTAATGAGCAGTTCTTC. The variable domain in full, with the rest retrieved from reference TRBV7-9 and TRBJ2-1, is DTGVSQNPRHKITKRGQNVTFRCDPISEHNRLYWYRQTLGQGPEFLTYFQNEAQLEKSRLLSDRFSAERPKGSFSTLEIQRTEQGDSAMYLCASNKGAGNEQFFGPGTRLTVL.

The V and J genes are TRBV27 and TRBJ2-5; TRBD1 might be the D (6 bases). Trimming removed 2 bases at V and 7 bases at J, with 11 bases between. The CDR3 consists of 13 residues. The V gene's germline CDR1 is MNHEY and CDR2 SMNVEV (reference sequence). The CDR3 here is CASSLDRTGTQYF. The CDR3 nucleotides read TGTGCCAGCAGTTTAGACAGGACCGGGACCCAGTACTTC.

The chain couples TRBV6-5 to TRBJ2-1; possible D gene TRBD2, 6 bases. The CDR3 runs to 15 residues. Germline V gene data show CDR1 as MNHEY and CDR2 as SVGAGI. V dropped 2 bases and J dropped 2 bases, with 10 bases sitting between them. The CDR3 coding sequence is TGTGCCAGCAGTTACGTCGAGCGGGCCTACAATGAGCAGTTCTTC. Residues: CASSYVERAYNEQFF.

This clone has just a few counts. The gene calls are TRBV27 and TRBJ2-2; the match to TRBD1 covers 11 bases. Losses at the gene ends were 0 bases for V and 12 bases for J; bases not matched to a gene: 6. CDR1 MNHEY and CDR2 SMNVEV come from the germline V gene (reference sequence). The CDR3 extends over 15 amino acids. The CDR3 DNA reads as TGTGCCAGCAGTTTATCCGGGACAGGGGGGAATAAGCTGTTTTTT. Its translation: CASSLSGTGGNKLFF.

The chain uses TRBV5-5 and TRBJ1-1; D not certain. Trimming removed 2 bases from V and 0 bases from J, with 5 bases in between. Germline V gives CDR1 SGHKS, CDR2 YYEKEE (reference sequence). This CDR3 comprises 13 residues. The CDR3 protein is CASSFPMNTEAFF. The DNA of the CDR3 is TGTGCCAGCAGCTTTCCTATGAACACTGAAGCTTTCTTT. The variable domain in full, completed from reference TRBV5-5 and TRBJ1-1, reads DAGVTQSPTHLIKTRGQQVTLRCSPISGHKSVSWYQQVLGQGPQFIFQYYEKEERGRGNFPDRFSARQFPNYSSELNVNALLLGDSALYLCASSFPMNTEAFFGQGTRLTVV.

This clone appeared once. This chain uses TRBV27 with TRBJ2-7, with 8 bases identical to TRBD2. The CDR3 is 13 residues long. CDR1 is MNHEY, CDR2 SMNVEV, per germline (reference sequence). The V gene end was trimmed by 3 bases and the J gene end by 3 bases; junction bases not matched to a gene: 1. CDR3 coding DNA: TGTGCCAGCAGTTTTACTAGCGGCTACGAGCAGTACTTC. It yields the protein CASSFTSGYEQYF.

The V gene is TRBV30, the J gene TRBJ1-6; the D is unclear. The CDR3 extends over 17 amino acids. Germline lookup yields CDR1 GTSNPN and CDR2 SVGIG (reference sequence). V lost 0 bases and J lost 0, with 12 bases in between. CDR3 bases: TGTGCCTGGAGTGTAAGGGTAGGGAGCTCCTATAATTCACCCCTCCACTTT. Protein: CAWSVRVGSSYNSPLHF.

This chain links TRBV6-4 with TRBJ2-2, with a possible D match to TRBD2 (6 bases). V was clipped by 2 bases and J by 7 bases, with 11 bases between them. Germline loops: CDR1 MRHNA, CDR2 SNTAGT. This CDR3 region has 14 residues. CDR3 region: CASSDAPGVGELFF. The CDR3 DNA follows: TGTGCCAGCAGTGACGCCCCGGGGGTCGGGGAGCTGTTTTTT.